This entry lists 19 T cell receptor beta chains sequenced from one sample in a study of T cell responses to AZD1222 COVID-19 vaccine. The repertoire was sequenced with immunoSEQ multiplex PCR; TCRdb's copy has only in-frame clones and lacks some. In the table there are approximately 150,000 clones, over 75% of which are singletons. This material consisted of peripheral blood, taken 28 days after the second dose of the MenACWY control vaccine. The source is an adult who received the MenACWY meningococcal vaccine as a control.

CDR3 in amino acids: CASSLGNFPEQFF. The CDR3 nucleotides read TGTGCCAGCAGCTTAGGGAACTTCCCTGAGCAGTTCTTC. The rearrangement joins TRBV7-2 to TRBJ2-1; no reliable D call. This CDR3 contains 13 residues. Trimming took 1 base from V and 9 from J, leaving 10 bases between them. CDR1 and CDR2 from the germline V gene are SGHTA and FQGNSA.

J is TRBJ2-5 and V is TRBV6-5, with D perhaps TRBD2 (7 bases). The germline CDR1 and CDR2 sequences are MNHEY and SVGAGI. V was clipped by 4 bases and J by 4 bases, with 10 bases between them. CDR3 size: 13 residues. CDR3 sequence (DNA): TGTGCCAGCAGTTCTAGGGGGGGAGAGACCCAGTACTTC. Amino acid sequence: CASSSRGGETQYF.

J is TRBJ2-7 and V is TRBV7-2; 9 bases align to TRBD2. The CDR3 has 16 residues. V shed 0 bases, J shed 2 bases, and the junction held 5 bases outside the gene matches. Germline CDR1 SGHTA, CDR2 FQGNSA. The CDR3 region is CASSLAPGLAPYEQYF. The CDR3 bases are TGTGCCAGCAGCTTAGCCCCGGGACTAGCCCCCTACGAGCAGTACTTC.

This chain connects TRBV4-2 to TRBJ1-2; D remains unclear. Germline V lookup: CDR1 LGHNA, CDR2 YNFKEQ. Trimming took 4 bases from V and 1 from J, leaving 13 bases between them. CDR3 length equals 15 residues. The CDR3 nucleotides read TGTGCCAGCAGCCCCTCCGTCCTTGGTAACTATGGCTACACCTTC. It specifies CASSPSVLGNYGYTF.

The chain is built from TRBV5-1 and TRBJ2-2; weak D call: TRBD2 (5 bases). This CDR3 is 14 amino acids long. Germline CDR1 is SGHRS and CDR2 is YFSETQ. Trimming shortened V by 4 bases and J by 4 bases, and 11 bases separated the two germline ends. CDR3 bases: TGCGCCAGCAGCCCCCGGACTGTCACCGGGGAGCTGTTTTTT. This codes for CASSPRTVTGELFF.

This clone was seen a handful of times. An end of the junction differs from the germline gene, which may be a read error. J is TRBJ1-1 and V is TRBV5-6; D ambiguous. The CDR3 extends over 14 amino acids. Germline V lookup: CDR1 SGHDT, CDR2 YYEEEE. CDR3 nucleotides: TGTGCCAGCAGCCTGAGTCCTACCGACACTGAGGCTTTCTTT. Its translation is CASSLSPTDTEAFF.

The chain couples TRBV7-2 to TRBJ1-3, with D unclear. The germline CDR1 and CDR2 sequences are SGHTA and FQGNSA. CDR3 length: 16 amino acids. V dropped 1 base and J dropped 5 bases, with 15 bases sitting between them. CDR3 DNA sequence: TGTGCCAGCAGCTTAGGGGCGGGCCAGCTCAGAAACACCATATATTTT. Its translation is CASSLGAGQLRNTIYF.

The V gene is TRBV30, the J gene TRBJ2-7; D gene uncertain. V lost 0 bases and J 2 bases, leaving 11 bases between the germline ends. CDR1 and CDR2 (germline): GTSNPN, SVGIG (reference sequence). The CDR3 length is 14 residues. The CDR3 reads CAWSVVVGPYEQYF. In nucleotides, the CDR3 is TGTGCCTGGAGTGTAGTGGTAGGACCCTACGAGCAGTACTTC.

CDR3 coding DNA: TGTGCCACCAGTGATTCTGACGGTGCCACAGATACGCAGTATTTT. It specifies CATSDSDGATDTQYF. J is TRBJ2-3 and V is TRBV24-1; no reliable D call. The germline V gene encodes CDR1 KGHDR and CDR2 SFDVKD. The CDR3 runs 15 residues. The ends were cut back, 2 bases at V and 2 bases at J, with 10 bases in the middle.

This chain links TRBV28 with TRBJ2-1; D is possibly TRBD1 or TRBD2 (5 bases each). The CDR3 has 12 residues. The germline V gene encodes CDR1 MDHEN and CDR2 SYDVKM. V gave up 5 bases and J gave up 10 bases, with 12 bases separating them. The CDR3 is CASSPPGTEQFF. Written as DNA, the CDR3 is TGTGCCAGCAGTCCCCCCGGGACCGAGCAGTTCTTC.

V usage is TRBV5-6 and J usage is TRBJ2-1; tentatively, D is TRBD1 or TRBD2 (7 bases each). Per germline, CDR1 SGHDT and CDR2 YYEEEE. V lost 4 bases to trimming and J lost 4 bases, with 15 bases between them. This CDR3 comprises 15 residues. The CDR3 is CASSEAGGVYNEQFF. DNA for the CDR3: TGTGCCAGCAGCGAGGCAGGGGGGGTTTACAATGAGCAGTTCTTC.

This clone was detected only once. The chain recombines TRBV9 with TRBJ1-6; 7 nucleotides match TRBD1. CDR1 is SGDLS, CDR2 YYNGEE, per germline. The CDR3 is made up of 15 amino acids. J was trimmed by 7 bases and V by 0 bases; bases with no gene match: 4. The CDR3 protein is CASSVVPGGNSPLHF. CDR3 DNA sequence: TGTGCCAGCAGCGTAGTTCCAGGGGGGAATTCACCCCTCCACTTT.

The CDR3 DNA sequence: TGTGCCAGCAGCGTTTCGGCAGGGGGCGATTCACCCCTCCACTTT. This translates into CASSVSAGGDSPLHF. The chain uses TRBV9 and TRBJ1-6; 8 bases line up with TRBD1. Per germline, CDR1 SGDLS and CDR2 YYNGEE. Trimming at V came to 2 bases and at J to 8 bases, leaving 6 bases not matched to a gene. The length of the CDR3 is 15 residues.

This CDR3 is CACGLASGANVLTF. The CDR3, as DNA: TGCGCCTGTGGGCTGGCCTCTGGGGCCAACGTCCTGACTTTC. The chain recombines TRBV5-1 with TRBJ2-6; D not certain. V was clipped by 10 bases and J by 0 bases, with 11 bases between them. This CDR3 is built from 14 residues. CDR1 and CDR2 from the germline V gene are SGHRS and YFSETQ. The variable domain in full, with the rest retrieved from reference TRBV5-1 and TRBJ2-6, is KAGVTQTPRYLIKTRGQQVTLSCSPISGHRSVSWYQQTPGQGLQFLFEYFSETQRNKGNFPGRFSGRQFSNSRSEMNVSTLELGDSALYLCACGLASGANVLTFGAGSRLTVL.

The V call is TRBV27, the J call TRBJ2-3; 7 nucleotides match TRBD2. V lost 2 bases to trimming and J lost 0 bases; unmatched junction nucleotides: 2. Germline V gene data show CDR1 as MNHEY and CDR2 as SMNVEV (reference sequence). The CDR3 loop spans 15 amino acids. The CDR3 bases are TGTGCCAGCAGTTTACGCGGGAGAAGCACAGATACGCAGTATTTT. Translating gives CASSLRGRSTDTQYF.

The chain employs TRBV6-1 and TRBJ1-6; D gene uncertain. The CDR3 contains 13 residues. Germline loops: CDR1 MNHNS, CDR2 SASEGT. With 2 bases removed from V and 7 bases from J, the gap between germline ends came to 6 bases. The chain's CDR3 is CASSENANSPLHF. In nucleotides, the CDR3 is TGTGCCAGCAGTGAAAATGCCAATTCACCCCTCCACTTT.

V gene TRBV10-3 combines with J gene TRBJ2-2; D is possibly TRBD2 (6 bases). V was clipped by 6 bases and J by 5 bases, with 16 bases between them. The V gene's germline CDR1 is ENHRY and CDR2 SYGVKD. This CDR3 region has 15 residues. This CDR3 reads CAIRGGGHLTGELFF. CDR3 DNA: TGTGCCATCAGGGGAGGAGGACACTTAACCGGGGAGCTGTTTTTT.

The gene calls are TRBV9 and TRBJ2-2; the D gene is possibly TRBD2 (6 bases). CDR3 length equals 17 residues. The V end was cut by 5 bases, the J end by 0 bases, with 17 bases between. CDR1 and CDR2 (germline): SGDLS, YYNGEE. As DNA, the CDR3 is TGTGCCAGCAGTCTAGAAGTTCGGGGGTCGAACACCGGGGAGCTGTTTTTT. Translation: CASSLEVRGSNTGELFF.

The J gene is TRBJ1-1, the V gene TRBV5-4; D perhaps matches TRBD1 (5 bases). Per germline, CDR1 SGHNT and CDR2 YYREEE (reference sequence). The V end was cut by 2 bases, the J end by 4 bases, with 15 bases between. The CDR3 consists of 15 residues. The CDR3 DNA is TGTGCCAGCAGCTTAGGTTCGCAGGGAAGCACTGAAGCTTTCTTT. Encoded protein: CASSLGSQGSTEAFF.